Shown below are 5 T cell receptor beta chains from a single sample sequenced in a study of cytomegalovirus exposure and HLA in healthy donors. PCR primers comprised 60 Vbeta and 13 Jbeta primers. Profiled with immunoSEQ multiplex PCR; TCRdb holds only in-frame clones, not every one. The table has fewer than 140,000 clones, around 80% seen once. The material sequenced was PBMCs. The receptors stem from a man aged 60-69 years in good health and CMV-seronegative.

As DNA, the CDR3 is TGTGCCAGCTCACCACGAGGGACAGCAACTAATGAAAAACTGTTTTTT. This encodes CASSPRGTATNEKLFF. The V gene is TRBV18, the J gene TRBJ1-4; TRBD1 agrees at 7 bases. The CDR3 runs 16 residues. The germline V gene encodes CDR1 KGHSH and CDR2 LQKENI. The trim removed 1 base at V and 0 bases at J, leaving 2 bases unmatched.

In its sample, this clone was seen once. The chain carries TRBV7-2 and TRBJ2-1; 7 nucleotides agree with TRBD1. This CDR3 spans 16 amino acids. Germline V CDR1 and CDR2: SGHTA, FQGNSA. The V gene end was trimmed by 4 bases and the J gene end by 2 bases; junction bases not matched to a gene: 8. DNA for the CDR3: TGTGCCAGCAGCTCGGCCGGGACAGAGACCTACAATGAGCAGTTCTTC. As protein: CASSSAGTETYNEQFF.

This chain uses TRBV5-1 with TRBJ2-5, with TRBD1 as a possible D gene (5 bases). This CDR3 contains 14 residues. Trimming took 2 bases from V and 5 from J, leaving 13 bases between them. The germline V gene has CDR1 SGHRS and CDR2 YFSETQ. The CDR3 loop reads CASSLGARSETQYF. CDR3 bases: TGCGCCAGCAGCTTAGGGGCGAGGTCGGAGACCCAGTACTTC.

Written as DNA, the CDR3 is TGTGCCAGCAGTTACTCGGTCGCAGGGGCGACAGAGACCCAGTACTTC. Encoded protein: CASSYSVAGATETQYF. The chain combines TRBV6-5 with TRBJ2-5; D is possibly TRBD1 (6 bases). Trimming removed 0 bases from V and 4 bases from J, with 15 bases in between. The CDR3 consists of 16 residues. The germline V gene encodes CDR1 MNHEY and CDR2 SVGAGI.

The J gene is TRBJ2-3, the V gene TRBV4-3; 8 bases are shared with TRBD2. Germline values: CDR1 LGHNA, CDR2 YSLEER. This CDR3 comprises 17 residues. V was pared by 6 bases and J by 5 bases, with 16 bases of the junction left unmatched. The CDR3 is CASRHRPAGGEQDTQYF. The CDR3 DNA follows: TGCGCCAGCAGACACAGACCGGCGGGGGGTGAGCAAGATACGCAGTATTTT.